The clone carrying this TCR beta chain was counted ten times or more. The antigen is not known. Trimming took 6 bases from V and 0 from J, leaving 11 bases between them. This CDR3 contains 13 residues. The germline gives CDR1 DFQATT, CDR2 SNEGSKA (reference sequence). These data are taken from a study of Graves' ophthalmopathy and Graves' hyperthyroidism. Whole-study findings and limits: In blood, most expanded thyroid clonotypes above 0.001 frequency were also detected. Stable hyperthyroidism and ophthalmopathy were told apart by a 13-signature model, which achieved 87.88% sensitivity and 81.08% specificity.

Moderate-to-severe activity, CAS ≥3, NOSPECS ≥4 and a duration under 3 months were seen in donors with ophthalmopathy. Each diagnosis was determined on the basis of clinical symptoms, serum thyroxine, TRAb, thyroid ultrasound and orbital computed tomography. Amplification from RNA transcripts yielded the TCR beta CDR3 regions. The authors performed first-round RT-PCR with HTBI primers and then a second-round multiplex PCR. TCRdb redid the calling of the multiplex PCR reads with MiXCR, one entry per CDR3 protein. Here the sample spans more than 550,000 distinct CDR3 sequences, approximately 39% being singletons.

The gene calls are TRBV20-1 and TRBJ1-2; D is unresolved. The specimen was peripheral blood. The sequence derives from an adult man with Graves' ophthalmopathy. The CDR3 DNA follows: TGCAGTGCCTCCGACGGGGCTAACTATGGCTACACCTTC. Its translation is CSASDGANYGYTF.